Sequencing of this TCR beta chain was carried out in a study of T cell responses to AZD1222 COVID-19 vaccine. Study details: Pooling covered second doses at about 4 or about 12 weeks. Study conclusions and caveats: The donor cohort was predominantly white British with a female majority, and clonal diversity may have been underestimated. Researchers report vaccine-associated CD4 TCRs spanning spike, with dominance at 160-218 and 743-854.

The assay was immunoSEQ multiplex PCR, and TCRdb's table has in-frame clones only and misses some. This table has about 150,000 clones, roughly nine tenths appearing once. CDR3 length: 15 amino acids. After removal of 1 base from V and 7 bases from J, the junction contained 4 bases not matched to a gene. From germline, CDR1 is SGHTA and CDR2 FQGNSA. Turning to this clone: As yet, its antigen is unknown.

The specimen was peripheral blood, collected on day 0 of AZD1222 vaccination. The gene calls are TRBV7-2 and TRBJ1-6; 7 bases map to TRBD1. The sequence was obtained from an adult in good health. CDR3 nucleotide sequence: TGTGCCAGCAGCTTAGGGGGGACAGTCAATTCACCCCTCCACTTT. Translation gives CASSLGGTVNSPLHF.